A selection of T cell receptor beta chains follows, all from one sample in a study of blood T cell repertoires in COVID-19. Data came from immunoSEQ multiplex PCR; TCRdb stores just in-frame clones and leaves some out. The table includes fewer than 150,000 clones, more than 75% detected once. Sequencing was carried out using peripheral blood. The receptor source for this set is a woman between 40 and 50 years old with acute or convalescent COVID-19. CDR3s include the opening cysteine and the closing phenylalanine or tryptophan. The D gene is left open where the match is weak. A row's size may be missing; if present it is once, few, many or a size class.

. TRBJ2-1 TRBD2 18 TRBV9 TGTGCCAGCAGCGGGGGACTAGCGGGCTATAGCTCCTACAATGAGCAGTTCTTC CASSGGLAGYSSYNEQFF
. TRBJ2-3 TRBD2 18 TRBV7-3 TGTGCCAGCAGCCCTCAGCGGGGGGGCCGAGGAAGGACAGATACGCAGTATTTT CASSPQRGGRGRTDTQYF
. TRBJ2-7 TRBD1 15 TRBV6-5 TGTGCCAGCAGTTTCAGGGGGCGGGGCTCCTACGAGCAGTACTTC CASSFRGRGSYEQYF
. TRBJ1-4 TRBD1 15 TRBV18 TGTGCCAGCTCACCTGGGACAGCACGCAATGAAAAACTGTTTTTT CASSPGTARNEKLFF
. TRBJ1-3 TRBD1 14 TRBV18 TGTGCCAGCTCACAACAGGGGGCAGGAAACACCATATATTTT CASSQQGAGNTIYF
. TRBJ2-5 . 14 TRBV18 TGTGCCAGCTCAGCGACAGATCTAGGGGAGACCCAGTACTTC CASSATDLGETQYF
once TRBJ1-3 . 15 TRBV7-2 TGTGCCAGCAGCCTCTTCACGAGCTCTGGAAACACCATATATTTT CASSLFTSSGNTIYF
. TRBJ1-1 . 16 TRBV27 TGTGCCAGCAGTTTATGGGGCCCACATGGGAACACTGAAGCTTTCTTT CASSLWGPHGNTEAFF
few TRBJ2-2 . 12 TRBV6-4 TGTGCCAGTACGGGGAACACCGGGGAGCTGTTTTTT CASTGNTGELFF
. TRBJ1-2 . 15 TRBV7-2 TGTGCCAGCGGGGCGGAACAGGGAAACTTCTATGGCTACACCTTC CASGAEQGNFYGYTF
. TRBJ1-2 TRBD1 17 TRBV4-3 TGCGCCAGCAGCCAATTCCCGGGACAGCTCGCTAACTATGGCTACACCTTC CASSQFPGQLANYGYTF
. TRBJ2-2 TRBD2 17 TRBV9 TGTGCCAGCAGCGTCAATCTCCAGCGGGGGAACACCGGGGAGCTGTTTTTT CASSVNLQRGNTGELFF
. TRBJ2-7 TRBD2 13 TRBV7-2 TGTGCCAGCAGCTTTCAGGGAGGGCGCGAGCAGTACTTC CASSFQGGREQYF
. TRBJ2-2 . 15 TRBV11-2 TGTGCCAGCAGTCCTCTTCGACAGACCACCGGGGAGCTGTTTTTT CASSPLRQTTGELFF
. TRBJ2-7 TRBD2 17 TRBV4-1 TGCGCCAGCAGCCAAGACCTATGGACTAGACGGGGCTACGAGCAGTACTTC CASSQDLWTRRGYEQYF
. TRBJ2-7 TRBD2 16 TRBV10-3 TGTGCCATCAGTGATGCCGGCGGGGGGTCCTCCTACGAGCAGTACTTC CAISDAGGGSSYEQYF
. TRBJ2-2 . 15 TRBV7-3 TGTGCCAGCAGCTTACAGTCTGAGGACACCGGGGAGCTGTTTTTT CASSLQSEDTGELFF
. TRBJ2-1 . 13 TRBV24-1 TGTGCCACCAGTGATTTGCCTGGGGGGGAGCAGTTCTTC CATSDLPGGEQFF
. TRBJ1-2 . 13 TRBV27 TGTGCCAGCAGTCGAGGAGGGAACTATGGCTACACCTTC CASSRGGNYGYTF
few TRBJ2-1 TRBD2 18 TRBV7-6 TGTGCCAGCAGCTTAGAGCTAGCGGGCGCTAGCTCCTACAATGAGCAGTTCTTC CASSLELAGASSYNEQFF
. TRBJ1-6 TRBD1 17 TRBV24-1 TGTGCCACCAGTGCACAACCCGGGACAGGGGGCTTTTCACCCCTCCACTTT CATSAQPGTGGFSPLHF
. TRBJ1-1 TRBD1 15 TRBV5-1 TGCGCCAGCAGCTTAGGCGGATTCGACAGGGGTGAAGCTTTCTTT CASSLGGFDRGEAFF
. TRBJ2-3 . 16 TRBV10-3 TGTGCCATCAGTGATATGACTAGGTCCAGCACAGATACGCAGTATTTT CAISDMTRSSTDTQYF